This TCR beta chain was sequenced during a study of blood T cell repertoires in COVID-19. Study as a whole: Sites across the United States, Italy and Spain contributed samples from acute and convalescent COVID-19. T cells, B-cell-depleted T cells, or PBMCs supplied cDNA or gDNA.

Methods used by the authors: Amplified reference gene primers provided the basis for estimating nucleated cell counts. Only in-frame clones appear in the TCRdb table, and some are missing; sequencing was by immunoSEQ multiplex PCR. D and trimming come from the DNA, and the V and J calls and clone size come from that table. The sample contains approximately 190,000 clones, 80% to 90% of which appear only once. This clone was detected only once. Losses at the gene ends were 7 bases for V and 6 bases for J; bases not matched to a gene: 7. The CDR3 extends over 15 amino acids. CDR1 and CDR2 (germline): SNHLY, FYNNEI.

Sequencing was carried out using peripheral blood. J is TRBJ2-7 and V is TRBV2, with 15 bases lining up with TRBD2. The receptor was derived from a woman in her 70s with active or convalescent COVID-19. The CDR3 region is CASTGLAGGPFEQYF. The CDR3 region has the DNA TGTGCCAGCACCGGACTAGCGGGAGGGCCCTTCGAGCAGTACTTC. Based on the CDR3 plus reference TRBV2 and TRBJ2-7, the full variable domain is EPEVTQTPSHQVTQMGQEVILRCVPISNHLYFYWYRQILGQKVEFLVSFYNNEISEKSEIFDDQFSVERPDGSNFTLKIRSTKLEDSAMYFCASTGLAGGPFEQYFGPGTRLTVT.